This TCR beta chain stems from a study of cytomegalovirus exposure and HLA in healthy donors. Germline CDR1 is MNHEY and CDR2 is SVGAGI. This CDR3 comprises 14 residues. V lost 2 bases, J lost 7 bases, and 11 bases lay in between. Amplification used 60 Vbeta primers and 13 Jbeta primers. The protocol was immunoSEQ multiplex PCR, while the TCRdb copy is restricted to in-frame clones and leaves out a portion. Its clone listing holds approximately 45,000 clones. The V and J genes are TRBV6-5 and TRBJ1-4, with D possibly TRBD1 on 5 matching bases. The sample comprised PBMCs. This sequence was found in a woman in her 40s in good health and CMV-seronegative. In DNA, the CDR3 is TGTGCCAGCAGTTACGGCAGGGAGGGTGAAAAACTGTTTTTT. It codes for CASSYGREGEKLFF.